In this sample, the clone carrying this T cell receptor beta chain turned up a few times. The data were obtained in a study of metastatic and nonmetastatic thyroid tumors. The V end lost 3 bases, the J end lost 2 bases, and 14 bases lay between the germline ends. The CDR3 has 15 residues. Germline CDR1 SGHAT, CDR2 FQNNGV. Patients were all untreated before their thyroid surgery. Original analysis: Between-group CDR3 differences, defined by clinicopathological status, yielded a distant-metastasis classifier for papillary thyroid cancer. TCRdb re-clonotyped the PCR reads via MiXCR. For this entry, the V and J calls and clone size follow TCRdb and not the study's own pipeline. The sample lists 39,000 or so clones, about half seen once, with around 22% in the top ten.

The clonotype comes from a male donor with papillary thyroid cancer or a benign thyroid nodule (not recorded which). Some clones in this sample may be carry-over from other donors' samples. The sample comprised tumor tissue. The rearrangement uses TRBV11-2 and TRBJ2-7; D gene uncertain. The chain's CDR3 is CASSFSDGPAYEQYF. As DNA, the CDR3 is TGTGCCAGCAGCTTTTCGGACGGTCCAGCCTACGAGCAGTACTTC.